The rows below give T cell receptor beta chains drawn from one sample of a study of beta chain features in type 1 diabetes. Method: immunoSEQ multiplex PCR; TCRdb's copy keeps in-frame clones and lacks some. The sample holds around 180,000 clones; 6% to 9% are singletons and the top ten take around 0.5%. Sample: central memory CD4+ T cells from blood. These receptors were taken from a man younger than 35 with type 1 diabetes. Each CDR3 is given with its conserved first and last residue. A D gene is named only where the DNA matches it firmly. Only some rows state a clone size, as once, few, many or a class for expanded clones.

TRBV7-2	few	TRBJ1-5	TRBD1	TGTGCCAGCAGCGCCGGGACAGGGGGCAGGTATCAGCCCCAGCATTTT	CASSAGTGGRYQPQHF
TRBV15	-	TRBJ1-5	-	TGTGCCACCAGCAGAGATTGGCAGGGTGATCAGCCCCAGCATTTT	CATSRDWQGDQPQHF
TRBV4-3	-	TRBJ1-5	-	TGCGCCAGCAGCCAGGGTCTTCTCGGGGACAATCAGCCCCAGCATTTT	CASSQGLLGDNQPQHF
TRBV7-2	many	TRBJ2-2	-	TGTGCCAGCAGCCAACACACAATAGCGGTAAACACCGGGGAGCTGTTTTTT	CASSQHTIAVNTGELFF
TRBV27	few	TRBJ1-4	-	TGTGCCAGCAGGACAGTTAATGAAAAACTGTTTTTT	CASRTVNEKLFF
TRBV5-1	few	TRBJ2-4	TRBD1	TGCGCCAGCTCTAAGGGGGACAGGGTTGACAAAAACATTCAGTACTTC	CASSKGDRVDKNIQYF
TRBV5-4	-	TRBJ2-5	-	TGTGCCAGCAGCTTGGACAGCCAAGTCCAAGAGACCCAGTACTTC	CASSLDSQVQETQYF
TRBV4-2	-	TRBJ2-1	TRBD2	TGTGCCAGCAGCCAAGAAGGGACTAGCTATGGGCAGTTCTTC	CASSQEGTSYGQFF
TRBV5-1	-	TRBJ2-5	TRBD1	TGCGCCAGCAGCTTCGGCCAGGGGGATTCGGAAAAGACCCAGTACTTC	CASSFGQGDSEKTQYF
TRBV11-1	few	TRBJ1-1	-	TGTGCCAGCAGCTTATACGGGGTCTCCAACACTGAAGCTTTCTTT	CASSLYGVSNTEAFF
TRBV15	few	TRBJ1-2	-	TGTGCCACCAGCAGAGATGGCAGCGGGTCGGCTTATTATGGCTACACCTTC	CATSRDGSGSAYYGYTF
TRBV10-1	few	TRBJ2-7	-	TGCGCCAGCGCAGGACAGCCCATGGACGAGCAGTACTTC	CASAGQPMDEQYF
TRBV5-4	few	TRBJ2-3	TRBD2	TGTGCCAGCAGCTTGGGGCTAGCGGGGGACATTGGGACAGATACGCAGTATTTT	CASSLGLAGDIGTDTQYF
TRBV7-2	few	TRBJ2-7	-	TGTGCCAGCAGCCTACGACGGCGGGGCCCGTACGAGCAGTACTTC	CASSLRRRGPYEQYF
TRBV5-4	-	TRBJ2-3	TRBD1	TGTGCCAGCAGGCAGGGGGCGCAGTCCACAGATACGCAGTATTTT	CASRQGAQSTDTQYF
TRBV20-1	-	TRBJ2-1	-	TGCAGTGCCGTTTCGGATGAGCAGTTCTTC	CSAVSDEQFF
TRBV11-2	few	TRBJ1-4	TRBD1	TGTGCCAGCAGCCAACAGGGGGAAAAACTGTTTTTT	CASSQQGEKLFF
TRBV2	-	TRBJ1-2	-	TGTGCCAGCAGTGAAATTTCGGGAGGCAACCGGGGCTACACCTTC	CASSEISGGNRGYTF
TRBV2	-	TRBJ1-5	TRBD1	TGTGCCAGCAGACAGGGGCAGGATCAGCCCCAGCATTTT	CASRQGQDQPQHF
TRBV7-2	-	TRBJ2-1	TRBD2	TGTGCCAGCAGAAGAGGGAGCGGGGGGGCCTACAATGAGCAGTTCTTC	CASRRGSGGAYNEQFF
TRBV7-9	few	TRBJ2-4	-	TGTGCCAGCAGCTTAGCTAACTCCCGGGACATTCAGTACTTC	CASSLANSRDIQYF
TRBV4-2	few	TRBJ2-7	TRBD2	TGTGCCAGCAGCCAAGATATCGGGCTAGCGGGGTTATCAGTCTACGAGCAGTACTTC	CASSQDIGLAGLSVYEQYF
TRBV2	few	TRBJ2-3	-	TGTGCCAGCAGCAATACCCGGACTGAGGCAGATACGCAGTATTTT	CASSNTRTEADTQYF
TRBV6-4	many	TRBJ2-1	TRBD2	TGTGCCAGCAGCCCACTAGCGGGGGGCTACAATGAGCAGTTCTTC	CASSPLAGGYNEQFF
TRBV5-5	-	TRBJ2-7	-	TGTGCCAGCAGCTTGGCCGCGTACGAGCAGTACTTC	CASSLAAYEQYF
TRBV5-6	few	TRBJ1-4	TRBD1	TGTGCCAGCAGACCCCAGGGGGCCAAAAAACTGTTTTTT	CASRPQGAKKLFF
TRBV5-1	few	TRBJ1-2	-	TGCGCCAGCAGCGAGGGAGAGCGTCGATATAAAATCTTC	CASSEGERRYKIF
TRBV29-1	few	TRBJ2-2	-	TGCAGCGCCGATACAGGGAACACCGGGGAGCTGTTTTTT	CSADTGNTGELFF
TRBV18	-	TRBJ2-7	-	TGTGCCAGCTCACCACCAGGAGGCTACGAGCAGTACTTC	CASSPPGGYEQYF